This T cell receptor beta chain was documented in a study of blood T cell repertoires in COVID-19. Study-level background: Sources were T cells, B-cell-depleted T cells, or PBMCs; the material itself was cDNA or gDNA.

The CDR3 totals 15 residues. V lost 3 bases and J lost 1; bases outside the gene matches: 3. From germline, CDR1 is SNHLY and CDR2 FYNNEI. Self-reported history from a screening survey and questionnaire set each donor's cohort. In the original workflow: Quantification of nucleated cells was approximated via reference gene primer amplification. The repertoire was sequenced with immunoSEQ multiplex PCR; TCRdb's copy has only in-frame clones and lacks some. V and J calls and clone size are copied from that table; D and trimming were computed from the DNA. Among 350,000 to 400,000 clones listed, roughly 87% were seen once.

The origin of this receptor is a woman younger than 45 who had recovered from COVID-19. Source material: PBMCs or T cells enriched from blood (not recorded which). V usage is TRBV2 and J usage is TRBJ2-5; 9 positions agree with TRBD2. This CDR3 reads CASSEVRGGQETQYF. The DNA of the CDR3 is TGTGCCAGCAGTGAGGTGCGGGGGGGCCAAGAGACCCAGTACTTC.